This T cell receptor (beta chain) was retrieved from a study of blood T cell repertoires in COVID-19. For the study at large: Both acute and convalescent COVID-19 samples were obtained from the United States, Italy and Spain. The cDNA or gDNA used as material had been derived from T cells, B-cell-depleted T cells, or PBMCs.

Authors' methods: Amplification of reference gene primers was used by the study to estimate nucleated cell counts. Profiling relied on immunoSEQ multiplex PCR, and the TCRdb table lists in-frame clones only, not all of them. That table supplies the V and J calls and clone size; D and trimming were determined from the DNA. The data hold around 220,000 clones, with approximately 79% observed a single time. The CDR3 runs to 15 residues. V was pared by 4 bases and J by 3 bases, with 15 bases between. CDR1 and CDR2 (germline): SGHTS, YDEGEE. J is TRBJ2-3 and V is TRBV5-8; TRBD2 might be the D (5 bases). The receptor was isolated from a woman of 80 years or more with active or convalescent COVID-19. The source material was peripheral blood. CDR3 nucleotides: TGTGCCAGCAGCCCGTCGGGGAAGACGACAGATACGCAGTATTTT. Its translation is CASSPSGKTTDTQYF.